The 5 T cell receptor beta chains given below trace back to one sample, sequenced in a study of blood T cell repertoires in COVID-19. Profiling relied on immunoSEQ multiplex PCR, and the TCRdb table lists in-frame clones only, not all of them. The sample lists around 270,000 clones, around 88% seen once, with approximately 4.2% in the top ten. Sequenced: peripheral blood. The source is a man between 40 and 49 years old with acute or convalescent COVID-19.

This chain joins TRBV6-4 and TRBJ1-1; D may be TRBD1 (6 bases). V was pared by 5 bases and J by 5 bases, with 12 bases between. The length of the CDR3 is 13 residues. Germline V gene sequence: CDR1 MRHNA, CDR2 SNTAGT. The CDR3 DNA follows: TGTGCCAGCAGTAACACAGGGACGACTGAAGCTTTCTTT. It encodes CASSNTGTTEAFF.

This chain links TRBV5-4 with TRBJ2-2; 11 nucleotides align to TRBD1. Unmatched junction bases numbered 3, after V lost 3 bases and J lost 5 bases. The CDR3 length is 15 residues. The germline gives CDR1 SGHNT, CDR2 YYREEE (reference sequence). CDR3 sequence: CASSSRDRGTGELFF. CDR3 nucleotide sequence: TGTGCCAGCAGCTCCCGGGACAGGGGGACCGGGGAGCTGTTTTTT.

The V and J genes are TRBV2 and TRBJ2-7, with 7 bases fitting TRBD1. The V and J ends lost 8 bases and 3 bases, in that order; junction bases with no gene match: 10. This CDR3 has 14 amino acids. CDR1 is SNHLY, CDR2 FYNNEI, per germline. CDR3 in amino acids: CASARQGRSYEQYF. CDR3 coding DNA: TGTGCCAGCGCCCGACAGGGCAGAAGCTACGAGCAGTACTTC.

The rearrangement uses TRBV28 and TRBJ1-1; D ambiguous. Germline values: CDR1 MDHEN, CDR2 SYDVKM. V was clipped by 11 bases and J by 2 bases, with 18 bases between them. The CDR3 is made up of 14 amino acids. This CDR3 is CASEGPRDNTEAFF. The CDR3 nucleotides are TGTGCCTCCGAGGGTCCCCGTGATAACACTGAAGCTTTCTTT.

This chain joins TRBV4-2 and TRBJ1-1; tentative D call: TRBD1 (6 bases). CDR1 and CDR2 from the germline V gene are LGHNA and YNFKEQ. Deletions cut 3 bases from V and 3 bases from J, with 20 bases between. This CDR3 spans 17 amino acids. CDR3: CASSHPGPGRGDTEAFF. Written as DNA, the CDR3 is TGTGCCAGCAGCCATCCAGGGCCCGGCAGGGGTGACACTGAAGCTTTCTTT.